This T cell receptor (beta chain) came from a study of Ad26.COV2.S vaccination and SARS-CoV-2 variants. On the study more broadly: Ad26.COV2.S shots went into the muscle once or twice, 56 days apart. Study conclusions and caveats: Spike-specific TCR breadth ran higher among vaccine recipients than placebo recipients. Analyses of TCR breadth and depth may have underestimated total T cell responses.

V lost 1 base to trimming and J lost 4 bases, with 11 bases between them. From germline, CDR1 is SNHLY and CDR2 FYNNEI. CDR3 length: 16 residues. This clone has just one count. Its antigen is undetermined. As to treatment: around 19 received Ad26.COV2.S at low or high dose, single or two shots; 5 received placebo; per-sample allocation not given. The samples date from day 63 after the first vaccine or placebo injection. An adult of 18-55 years in Boston served as donor. TCRdb's table, derived via immunoSEQ multiplex PCR, lists solely in-frame clones and lacks some. The data contain more than 300,000 clones, 85% of them singletons.

This specimen consisted of peripheral blood, obtained in a trial of Ad26.COV2.S vaccine versus placebo. The chain has TRBV2 and TRBJ2-6; the D is unclear. The clonotype originates from a person aged 18-60 years who received the Ad26.COV2.S COVID-19 vaccine or a placebo. CDR3 in amino acids: CASSEVGPRGANVLTF. CDR3 nucleotide sequence: TGTGCCAGCAGTGAAGTTGGTCCCAGGGGGGCCAACGTCCTGACTTTC. The full variable domain, with the rest looked up from reference TRBV2 and TRBJ2-6, is EPEVTQTPSHQVTQMGQEVILRCVPISNHLYFYWYRQILGQKVEFLVSFYNNEISEKSEIFDDQFSVERPDGSNFTLKIRSTKLEDSAMYFCASSEVGPRGANVLTFGAGSRLTVL.